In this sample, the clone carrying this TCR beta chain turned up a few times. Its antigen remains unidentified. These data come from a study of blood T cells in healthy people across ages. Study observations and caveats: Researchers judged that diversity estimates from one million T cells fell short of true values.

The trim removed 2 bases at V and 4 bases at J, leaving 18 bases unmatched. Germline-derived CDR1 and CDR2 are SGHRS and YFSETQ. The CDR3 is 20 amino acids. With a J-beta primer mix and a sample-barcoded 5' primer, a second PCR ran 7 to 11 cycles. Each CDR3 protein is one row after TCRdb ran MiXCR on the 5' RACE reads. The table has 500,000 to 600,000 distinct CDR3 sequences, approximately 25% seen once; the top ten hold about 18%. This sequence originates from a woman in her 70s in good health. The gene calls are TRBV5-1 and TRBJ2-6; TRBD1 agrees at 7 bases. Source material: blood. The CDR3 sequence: CASSFRKGAQWFAGANVLTF. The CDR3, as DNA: TGCGCCAGCAGCTTTAGGAAGGGGGCGCAGTGGTTTGCCGGGGCCAACGTCCTGACTTTC.